The T cell receptor (beta chain) under discussion was sequenced for a study of cytomegalovirus exposure and HLA in healthy donors. Study information: The study's early data release held roughly 90 million unique TCRs from HLA-typed donors. General observations from the study: Using a false discovery rate of 0.05, a later analysis showed that 15,000 to 20,000 TCR beta sequences were associated with HLA alleles. Productive status was seen about 87% or about 30% of the time for most TCR beta V segments in an earlier analysis.

Trimming left V 1 base short and J 2 bases short, with 9 bases between. The CDR3 consists of 15 residues. From germline, CDR1 is SNHLY and CDR2 FYNNEI. PCR employed 60 Vbeta and 13 Jbeta primers. Clones were sequenced by immunoSEQ multiplex PCR, and TCRdb holds only the in-frame ones, with some missing. This sample has 110,000 to 150,000 clones, with approximately 82% found just once. Details on this clone: Its target is not known.

The sample comprised PBMCs. The receptor was derived from a woman between 40 and 55 years old in good health and CMV-seronegative. The chain employs TRBV2 and TRBJ1-5; D possibly corresponds to TRBD1 (6 bases). The DNA for the CDR3 is TGTGCCAGCAGTGAAGGCGGGGGGCGCAATCAGCCCCAGCATTTT. This sequence encodes CASSEGGGRNQPQHF.